Below, 3 T cell receptor beta chains from the same sample are listed, as sequenced in a study of blood T cells in healthy people across ages. Through a sample-barcoded 5' primer and a J-beta primer mix, a second PCR was run for roughly 7 to 11 cycles. One entry per CDR3 protein, called by TCRdb with MiXCR from the 5' RACE reads. The sample includes 870,000 or so distinct CDR3 sequences, about 28% of them seen just once. Material for sequencing was blood. These receptor sequences come from a woman of 80 years or more in good health.

This clonotype appeared once. This chain uses TRBV4-2 with TRBJ2-3, with D possibly being TRBD1 or TRBD2 (6 bases each). This CDR3 is 17 amino acids long. Deletions cut 3 bases from V and 1 base from J, with 17 bases between. Germline loops: CDR1 LGHNA, CDR2 YNFKEQ. The CDR3 sequence: CASSQGAWGAGTDTQYF. CDR3 nucleotides: TGTGCCAGCAGCCAGGGGGCCTGGGGGGCGGGCACAGATACGCAGTATTTT.

This chain links TRBV6-5 with TRBJ1-6; D unclear. Germline V gene data show CDR1 as MNHEY and CDR2 as SVGAGI. Trimming removed 6 bases at V and 6 bases at J, with 12 bases between. This CDR3 has 14 residues. This CDR3 is CASSPRRPNSPLHF. CDR3 bases: TGTGCCAGCAGCCCCAGGAGGCCTAATTCACCCCTCCACTTT.

This clonotype has only a few counts. The chain couples TRBV28 to TRBJ2-2; D is undetermined. The V end lost 5 bases, the J end lost 3 bases, and 10 bases lay between the germline ends. Germline values: CDR1 MDHEN, CDR2 SYDVKM. There are 14 residues in the CDR3. CDR3 sequence (DNA): TGTGCCAGCAGTCCCTGGACGGACACCGGGGAGCTGTTTTTT. Its translation is CASSPWTDTGELFF.